This T cell receptor (beta chain) is from a study of cytomegalovirus exposure and HLA in healthy donors. Overall study context: Genetic ancestry analysis placed about 76% of the 350 to 500 donors that were genotyped in the Caucasian-associated cluster.

Vbeta (60) and Jbeta (13) primers were used in the PCR. TCRdb's copy holds only in-frame clones and misses some; the assay was immunoSEQ multiplex PCR. The sample has about 160,000 clones, over 70% seen once; the top ten hold around 1.5%. Germline CDR1 reads SSHAT; CDR2 reads FNYEAQ (reference sequence). The CDR3 has 15 residues. Trimming cost V 0 bases and J 0 bases, with 7 bases left between them. Those who donated were healthy bone marrow donors. Remarks on this clone: Antigen specificity is unknown.

Study results and caveats: The Asian-associated ancestry cluster reportedly had fewer N-insertions than the approximately 670-donor mean in a later analysis.

This clonotype was obtained from a woman in her twenties or thirties in good health and CMV-seronegative. The J gene is TRBJ2-3, the V gene TRBV7-7; D not certain. The specimen was PBMCs. The CDR3 region has the DNA TGTGCCAGCAGCTTAGCGCTCGAGAGCACAGATACGCAGTATTTT. Its protein product is CASSLALESTDTQYF.